This T cell receptor (beta chain) derives from a study of glioma-infiltrating T cells after dendritic cell vaccination. Trimming cost V 5 bases and J 1 base, with 12 bases left between them. The CDR3 is made up of 14 amino acids. In germline, CDR1 is MGHRA, CDR2 YSYEKL. Time point indicated: after dendritic cell vaccination, including at tumor progression/relapse. Repertoires were generated with immunoSEQ multiplex PCR, while TCRdb's copy carries only in-frame clones and drops some. The data hold 50,000 to 65,000 clones, with about 84% observed a single time. This receptor was identified in a human donor with glioblastoma. This chain links TRBV4-1 with TRBJ2-7; D gene unclear. Sequences were derived from blood, sampled after dendritic cell vaccination. DNA of the CDR3: TGCGCCAGCAGCGCCTCCGGGTCTTCCTACGAGCAGTACTTC. Its translation is CASSASGSSYEQYF.